These 14 T cell receptor beta chains came from one sample sequenced in a study of Ad26.COV2.S vaccination and SARS-CoV-2 variants. Treatment: roughly 20 received Ad26.COV2.S at low or high dose, single or two shots; a few received placebo; per-sample allocation not given. Collection of the samples took place on day 63 after the first injection of vaccine or placebo. Some clones are missing from TCRdb's copy, which holds only in-frame ones; the method was immunoSEQ multiplex PCR. This sample yields 430,000 or so clones, of which 90% are seen a single time; 12% belongs to the top ten. Sequences were derived from peripheral blood, sampled in a trial of Ad26.COV2.S vaccine versus placebo. All receptors come from a person between 18 and 65 years old who received the Ad26.COV2.S COVID-19 vaccine or a placebo.

This clone was counted only a few times. The rearrangement links TRBV29-1 to TRBJ2-1; TRBD1 matches 9 bases. The length of the CDR3 is 12 residues. With 6 bases clipped from V and 4 bases from J, the junction kept 1 base outside the gene matches. From germline, CDR1 is SQVTM and CDR2 ANQGSEA. For the CDR3, the DNA is TGCAGCGTGGGGACAGGGTACAATGAGCAGTTCTTC. Translated: CSVGTGYNEQFF.

This chain links TRBV19 with TRBJ2-7; 7 bases line up with TRBD2. The V and J ends lost 6 bases and 2 bases, in that order; junction bases with no gene match: 10. This CDR3 is built from 15 residues. Germline CDR1 and CDR2: LNHDA and SQIVND (reference sequence). CDR3 sequence reads: CASSQLATGTYEQYF. Written as DNA, the CDR3 is TGTGCCAGTAGCCAACTAGCGACTGGAACCTACGAGCAGTACTTC.

This chain links TRBV24-1 with TRBJ2-1; perhaps D is TRBD1 or TRBD2 (5 bases each). This CDR3 region has 15 residues. With 2 bases removed from V and 7 bases from J, the gap between germline ends came to 14 bases. CDR1 and CDR2 (germline): KGHDR, SFDVKD. In nucleotides, the CDR3 is TGTGCCACCAGTGATTCCGGGACGGTTGATAATGAGCAGTTCTTC. Protein sequence: CATSDSGTVDNEQFF.

The chain uses TRBV3-1 (or the pseudogene TRBV3-2) and TRBJ2-3; 10 bases are shared with TRBD2. Germline V gene data show CDR1 as LGHDT and CDR2 as YNNKEL (reference sequence). The CDR3 runs 18 residues. V was pared by 4 bases and J by 3 bases, with 13 bases of the junction left unmatched. The CDR3: CASSLPFLGSGRTDTQYF. CDR3 coding DNA: TGTGCCAGCAGCCTACCGTTTTTGGGTAGCGGGAGGACAGATACGCAGTATTTT.

This clone has just one count. The gene calls are TRBV6-2 or TRBV6-3 and TRBJ2-1; 11 nucleotides align to TRBD2. The CDR3 extends over 18 amino acids. CDR1 MNHEY and CDR2 SVGEGT come from the germline V gene. Losses at the gene ends were 0 bases for V and 3 bases for J; bases not matched to a gene: 7. The CDR3 region is CASSYSGTSGPYYNEQFF. DNA of the CDR3: TGTGCCAGCAGTTACTCTGGGACTAGCGGACCCTACTACAATGAGCAGTTCTTC.

V usage is TRBV9 and J usage is TRBJ1-3; no firm D call. Per the germline V gene, CDR1 is SGDLS and CDR2 is YYNGEE. The V and J ends lost 4 bases and 0 bases respectively, with 14 bases between them. The CDR3 length is 16 residues. CDR3 protein: CASSLGDTFSGNTIYF. The CDR3 DNA follows: TGTGCCAGCAGCCTGGGTGACACCTTCTCTGGAAACACCATATATTTT.

The rearrangement uses TRBV5-6 and TRBJ1-6; D gene uncertain. The germline gives CDR1 SGHDT, CDR2 YYEEEE. The ends were cut back, 2 bases at V and 3 bases at J, with 6 bases in the middle. CDR3 length equals 14 residues. CDR3: CASSLGIYNSPLHF. The CDR3 DNA follows: TGTGCCAGCAGCTTAGGGATCTATAATTCACCCCTCCACTTT.

This rearrangement joins TRBV6-6 to TRBJ1-2; D might be TRBD1 (6 bases). This CDR3 comprises 15 residues. Trimming took off 6 bases at V and 0 bases at J, with 14 bases between the two ends. The germline CDR1 and CDR2 sequences are MNHNY and SVGAGI (reference sequence). This CDR3 reads CASSRQGLTNYGYTF. CDR3 DNA: TGTGCCAGCAGCCGGCAGGGGTTAACTAACTATGGCTACACCTTC.

The chain uses TRBV6-1 and TRBJ1-1, with D hard to call. Trimming took 6 bases from V and 0 from J, leaving 14 bases between them. CDR1 and CDR2 from the germline V gene are MNHNS and SASEGT. This CDR3 contains 15 residues. The DNA of the CDR3 is TGTGCCAGCAGGTCCCCCGGCCAGATGAACACTGAAGCTTTCTTT. The encoded protein is CASRSPGQMNTEAFF.

The chain has TRBV20-1 and TRBJ2-3, with 10 bases identical to TRBD2. Germline V gene data show CDR1 as DFQATT and CDR2 as SNEGSKA (reference sequence). Germline trimming cut 3 bases from V and 0 bases from J; bases unmatched to any gene: 9. The CDR3 spans 17 residues. The CDR3 DNA reads TGCAGTGCTAGTACGGCTAGCGGGGGTACTAGCACAGATACGCAGTATTTT. Its protein is CSASTASGGTSTDTQYF.

The V gene is TRBV15, the J gene TRBJ1-2, with 9 bases lining up with TRBD1. Germline CDR1 is LNHNV and CDR2 is YYDKDF (reference sequence). CDR3 length: 17 residues. V lost 3 bases to trimming and J lost 2 bases; unmatched junction nucleotides: 10. Here the CDR3 reads CATSSGRRGQGNYGYTF. The CDR3, as DNA: TGTGCCACCAGCAGCGGCAGGAGAGGACAGGGGAACTATGGCTACACCTTC.

The chain joins TRBV7-6 to TRBJ2-2; D remains unclear. The CDR3 extends over 18 amino acids. Between the trimmed V and J ends, which lost 1 base and 4 bases, there was a span of 19 bases. The V gene's germline CDR1 is SGHVS and CDR2 FNYEAQ. CDR3 bases: TGTGCCAGCAGCTTAGAACCGGCCGGCGACCCGGGCACCGGGGAGCTGTTTTTT. Amino acid sequence: CASSLEPAGDPGTGELFF.

The CDR3 DNA is TGCAGTGCGAACGCACCTTCCGGCTACACCTTC. The encoded protein is CSANAPSGYTF. The chain employs TRBV20-1 and TRBJ1-2; D not resolved. Trimming removed 6 bases from V and 8 bases from J, with 13 bases in between. Germline CDR1 and CDR2: DFQATT and SNEGSKA (reference sequence). This CDR3 region has 11 residues.

The rearrangement uses TRBV6-2 or TRBV6-3 and TRBJ1-5, with D unclear. Trimming cost V 2 bases and J 0 bases, with 5 bases left between them. This CDR3 comprises 14 residues. CDR1 is MNHEY and CDR2 is SVGEGT in the germline V gene. CDR3 region: CASSYGYSNQPQHF. The DNA for the CDR3 is TGTGCCAGCAGTTACGGTTATAGCAATCAGCCCCAGCATTTT.